Below, 27 T cell receptor beta chains from the same sample are listed, as sequenced in a study of sequential checkpoint blockade in melanoma. The table came from immunoSEQ multiplex PCR; TCRdb's copy has only in-frame clones and leaves some out. Of 20,000 to 25,000 clones listed, around 65% were seen once; the top ten hold about 19%. Noted treatment: randomized to nivolumab then ipilimumab (arm A) or the reverse (arm B). The sequencing used CD8+ T cells sorted from blood (inferred from file names), collected from a patient given nivolumab and ipilimumab in sequence. These receptors originate from a human donor with melanoma.

The J gene is TRBJ1-4, the V gene TRBV4-2; weak D call: TRBD1 (5 bases). The CDR3 extends over 15 amino acids. CDR1 is LGHNA, CDR2 YNFKEQ, per germline. The germline V and J ends were trimmed by 0 bases and 5 bases, with 10 bases remaining between them. The CDR3 nucleotides read TGTGCCAGCAGCCAAGACCCAGGGCTCAATGAAAAACTGTTTTTT. This codes for CASSQDPGLNEKLFF.

In this sample, this clone turned up a few times. The chain is built from TRBV2 and TRBJ1-2; D gene uncertain. The CDR3 runs 12 residues. Per germline, CDR1 SNHLY and CDR2 FYNNEI. V dropped 3 bases and J dropped 5 bases, with 7 bases sitting between them. The DNA of the CDR3 is TGTGCCAGCAGTGATATAGCTTATGGCTACACCTTC. Its protein product is CASSDIAYGYTF.

The V and J genes are TRBV28 and TRBJ1-1; D gene ambiguous. V gave up 5 bases and J gave up 1 base, with 11 bases separating them. Germline loops: CDR1 MDHEN, CDR2 SYDVKM. The CDR3 extends over 14 amino acids. CDR3 DNA sequence: TGTGCCAGCAGTCCCAGGAATCAGAACACTGAAGCTTTCTTT. Protein sequence: CASSPRNQNTEAFF.

The rearrangement links TRBV18 to TRBJ1-4; 9 bases map to TRBD1. The CDR3 has 15 amino acids. Germline V gene sequence: CDR1 KGHSH, CDR2 LQKENI. Trimming removed 5 bases from V and 4 bases from J; junction bases left unmatched: 5. The DNA for the CDR3 is TGTGCCAGCTCAGACACAGGGGGCATTAATGAAAAACTGTTTTTT. It codes for CASSDTGGINEKLFF.

J is TRBJ2-7 and V is TRBV7-9; a weak D match, TRBD1 (6 bases). V was trimmed by 5 bases and J by 3 bases, leaving 11 bases between them. CDR1 SEHNR and CDR2 FQNEAQ come from the germline V gene (reference sequence). The length of the CDR3 is 13 residues. The CDR3 DNA is TGTGCCAGCAGCAAAACAGGGTACTACGAGCAGTACTTC. Protein: CASSKTGYYEQYF.

This clone was observed a few times. V and J are TRBV19 and TRBJ1-5; no clear D gene. Germline-derived CDR1 and CDR2 are LNHDA and SQIVND (reference sequence). The CDR3 extends over 13 amino acids. V lost 5 bases and J lost 7, with 12 bases in between. CDR3: CASSPRSGQPQHF. The CDR3 DNA is TGTGCCAGTAGTCCCCGGTCAGGCCAGCCCCAGCATTTT.

V usage is TRBV7-9 and J usage is TRBJ2-2; TRBD1 agrees at 8 bases. The V gene's germline CDR1 is SEHNR and CDR2 FQNEAQ (reference sequence). The CDR3 has 15 amino acids. The junction had 6 bases not matched to a gene; V was cut back by 5 bases and J by 4 bases. CDR3 sequence reads: CASSPPTGATGELFF. CDR3 nucleotides: TGTGCCAGCAGCCCCCCGACAGGGGCCACCGGGGAGCTGTTTTTT.

This clone has only a few counts. The chain is built from TRBV9 and TRBJ2-5, with 8 bases fitting TRBD1. This CDR3 region has 13 residues. The V and J ends lost 7 bases and 1 base, in that order; junction bases with no gene match: 3. The V gene's germline CDR1 is SGDLS and CDR2 YYNGEE. The DNA for the CDR3 is TGTGCCAGCGGGACAGGTCTCCAAGAGACCCAGTACTTC. Its protein is CASGTGLQETQYF. Full variable domain (rest looked up from reference TRBV9 and TRBJ2-5): DSGVTQTPKHLITATGQRVTLRCSPRSGDLSVYWYQQSLDQGLQFLIQYYNGEERAKGNILERFSAQQFPDLHSELNLSSLELGDSALYFCASGTGLQETQYFGPGTRLLVL.

The V gene is TRBV5-4, the J gene TRBJ1-1; the D gene is possibly TRBD1 (6 bases). V was pared by 0 bases and J by 7 bases, with 10 bases between. The CDR3 runs to 13 residues. Germline lookup yields CDR1 SGHNT and CDR2 YYREEE (reference sequence). This chain's CDR3 is CASSLGLQGEAFF. The DNA of the CDR3 is TGTGCCAGCAGCTTGGGGCTACAGGGTGAAGCTTTCTTT.

The chain employs TRBV7-3 and TRBJ2-3, with 9 bases that match TRBD1. The V gene's germline CDR1 is SGHTA and CDR2 FQGTGA. CDR3 size: 15 residues. The J segment lost 1 base and the V segment lost 5 bases, leaving 4 bases of the junction unmatched. The CDR3: CASSDRDRGTDTQYF. The CDR3, as DNA: TGTGCCAGCAGCGACCGGGACAGGGGCACAGATACGCAGTATTTT. The variable domain in full, completed from reference TRBV7-3 and TRBJ2-3, reads GAGVSQTPSNKVTEKGKYVELRCDPISGHTALYWYRQSLGQGPEFLIYFQGTGAADDSGLPNDRFFAVRPEGSVSTLKIQRTERGDSAVYLCASSDRDRGTDTQYFGPGTRLTVL.

V gene TRBV6-1 combines with J gene TRBJ2-2; a possible D gene is TRBD2 (6 bases). V lost 11 bases and J 0 bases, leaving 7 bases between the germline ends. CDR1 MNHNS and CDR2 SASEGT come from the germline V gene. The CDR3 runs to 12 residues. The CDR3 nucleotides are TGTGCCGGGACTCCGAACACCGGGGAGCTGTTTTTT. Translated: CAGTPNTGELFF.

The rearrangement links TRBV5-6 to TRBJ2-1, with D unclear. The CDR3 has 12 amino acids. Germline assignment: CDR1 SGHDT and CDR2 YYEEEE. V was shortened by 4 bases and J by 8 bases, with 10 bases between the two germline ends. The CDR3 region has the DNA TGTGCCAGCAGCACCGGCGGCGATGAGCAGTTCTTC. Translation gives CASSTGGDEQFF.

The genes are TRBV2 and TRBJ2-3; a weak D match, TRBD2 (6 bases). CDR1 is SNHLY and CDR2 is FYNNEI in the germline V gene. CDR3 length: 11 amino acids. Trimming stripped 9 bases from V and 5 bases from J, with 9 bases between. CDR3 sequence: CARTGLDTQYF. The CDR3 DNA follows: TGTGCCAGGACGGGACTAGATACGCAGTATTTT.

V usage is TRBV4-3 and J usage is TRBJ2-2, with a weak D call TRBD1 (6 bases). CDR1 and CDR2 (germline): LGHNA, YSLEER. The V gene lost 0 bases and the J gene lost 0 bases, with 11 bases spanning the gap. The CDR3 consists of 17 residues. This CDR3 is CASSQDTGGANTGELFF. The CDR3 bases are TGCGCCAGCAGCCAAGACACTGGGGGCGCGAACACCGGGGAGCTGTTTTTT.

The sample holds a few counts of this clone. The rearrangement joins TRBV11-3 to TRBJ2-3; 9 bases agree with TRBD1. The CDR3 runs 17 residues. The germline CDR1 and CDR2 sequences are SGHNT and YENEEA. With V trimmed by 5 bases and J by 6 bases, 15 bases remained unmatched. In DNA, the CDR3 is TGTGCCAGCAGCGGTAGGACAGGGGCATTCCTATCTGATACGCAGTATTTT. It translates to CASSGRTGAFLSDTQYF.

The chain couples TRBV9 to TRBJ2-3; 11 bases are a match to TRBD2. This CDR3 spans 16 amino acids. J was trimmed by 2 bases and V by 3 bases; bases with no gene match: 5. Germline assignment: CDR1 SGDLS and CDR2 YYNGEE. DNA for the CDR3: TGTGCCAGCAGCGCCACTAGCGGGGGCGACACAGATACGCAGTATTTT. Its protein product is CASSATSGGDTDTQYF.

The chain uses TRBV6-6 and TRBJ1-4; D is ambiguous. The CDR3 contains 13 residues. Germline V lookup: CDR1 MNHNY, CDR2 SVGAGI (reference sequence). The germline V and J ends were trimmed by 7 bases and 7 bases, with 13 bases remaining between them. The CDR3: CASKEAWGEKLFF. The DNA for the CDR3 is TGTGCCAGCAAGGAGGCGTGGGGTGAAAAACTGTTTTTT.

The chain uses TRBV27 and TRBJ2-3; a weak D match, TRBD1 (5 bases). The V end lost 5 bases, the J end lost 0 bases, and 12 bases lay between the germline ends. This CDR3 region has 15 residues. The germline V gene encodes CDR1 MNHEY and CDR2 SMNVEV (reference sequence). The CDR3 reads CASSPWTPSTDTQYF. The CDR3 DNA is TGTGCCAGCAGTCCCTGGACACCTAGCACAGATACGCAGTATTTT.

The chain links TRBV19 to TRBJ1-2; weak D call: TRBD1 (5 bases). Trimming stripped 11 bases from V and 4 bases from J, with 26 bases between. This CDR3 spans 16 amino acids. CDR1 and CDR2 from the germline V gene are LNHDA and SQIVND (reference sequence). The CDR3 DNA follows: TGTGCCCTACAAAGGCCGGTGGGGGGGGTGGGCTATGGCTACACCTTC. Encoded protein: CALQRPVGGVGYGYTF. Together with reference TRBV19 and TRBJ1-2, the CDR3 gives the full variable domain: DGGITQSPKYLFRKEGQNVTLSCEQNLNHDAMYWYRQDPGQGLRLIYYSQIVNDFQKGDIAEGYSVSREKKESFPLTVTSAQKNPTAFYLCALQRPVGGVGYGYTFGSGTRLTVV.

V gene TRBV7-9 combines with J gene TRBJ2-5; D gene uncertain. V dropped 7 bases and J dropped 5 bases, with 14 bases sitting between them. The CDR3 length is 13 residues. Looked up from germline, CDR1 is SEHNR and CDR2 is FQNEAQ (reference sequence). In DNA form, the CDR3 reads TGTGCCAGCAAAACCTTAGATTGGGAGACCCAGTACTTC. It translates to CASKTLDWETQYF.

The J gene is TRBJ2-1, the V gene TRBV6-5; maybe TRBD1 (5 bases). The CDR3 length is 15 residues. V was pared by 7 bases and J by 7 bases, with 20 bases between. Per the germline V gene, CDR1 is MNHEY and CDR2 is SVGAGI. Written as DNA, the CDR3 is TGTGCCAGCACTACGGACACAAATCACGAAAATGAGCAGTTCTTC. Translated: CASTTDTNHENEQFF.

V and J are TRBV28 and TRBJ2-2; D uncertain. From germline, CDR1 is MDHEN and CDR2 SYDVKM. V was cut by 3 bases and J by 1 base, with 6 bases left in between. The CDR3 contains 14 residues. The CDR3, as DNA: TGTGCCAGCAGTTTGCCAGGGAACACCGGGGAGCTGTTTTTT. It specifies CASSLPGNTGELFF.

J is TRBJ1-6 and V is TRBV4-1; no reliable D call. This CDR3 comprises 20 residues. V gave up 0 bases and J gave up 6 bases, with 24 bases separating them. Germline assignment: CDR1 MGHRA and CDR2 YSYEKL. The CDR3 sequence: CASSQDYISVTGSFNSPLHF. DNA of the CDR3: TGCGCCAGCAGCCAAGATTATATCTCGGTCACGGGAAGTTTTAATTCACCCCTCCACTTT.

The chain is built from TRBV7-9 and TRBJ2-3; the D is unclear. Germline CDR1 is SEHNR and CDR2 is FQNEAQ (reference sequence). This CDR3 contains 15 residues. The germline V and J ends were trimmed by 5 bases and 6 bases, with 18 bases remaining between them. The CDR3 loop reads CASSDSAGWADTQYF. The CDR3 DNA reads as TGTGCCAGCAGCGATTCGGCTGGGTGGGCGGATACGCAGTATTTT.

This chain connects TRBV6-4 to TRBJ2-1; tentatively, D is TRBD2 (5 bases). There are 13 residues in the CDR3. Germline V gene sequence: CDR1 MRHNA, CDR2 SNTAGT. V was cut by 6 bases and J by 9 bases, with 15 bases left in between. CDR3 protein: CASSENSEGEQFF. In DNA, the CDR3 is TGTGCCAGCAGCGAAAATAGCGAGGGTGAGCAGTTCTTC.

The rearrangement links TRBV7-2 to TRBJ2-7; a possible D gene is TRBD1 (6 bases). This CDR3 comprises 13 residues. The germline gives CDR1 SGHTA, CDR2 FQGNSA. Trimming stripped 6 bases from V and 4 bases from J, with 13 bases between. The CDR3 sequence: CASSRRQAYEQYF. The CDR3 DNA follows: TGTGCCAGCAGTCGAAGACAGGCTTACGAGCAGTACTTC.

This clone was seen only once. The rearrangement links TRBV14 to TRBJ2-1, with 8 bases lining up with TRBD2. The trim removed 2 bases at V and 9 bases at J, leaving 6 bases unmatched. CDR3 size: 14 residues. The germline V gene encodes CDR1 SGHDN and CDR2 FVKESK. DNA for the CDR3: TGTGCCAGCAGCCAACATGCTAGCGGGCTTGAGCAGTTCTTC. This translates into CASSQHASGLEQFF.